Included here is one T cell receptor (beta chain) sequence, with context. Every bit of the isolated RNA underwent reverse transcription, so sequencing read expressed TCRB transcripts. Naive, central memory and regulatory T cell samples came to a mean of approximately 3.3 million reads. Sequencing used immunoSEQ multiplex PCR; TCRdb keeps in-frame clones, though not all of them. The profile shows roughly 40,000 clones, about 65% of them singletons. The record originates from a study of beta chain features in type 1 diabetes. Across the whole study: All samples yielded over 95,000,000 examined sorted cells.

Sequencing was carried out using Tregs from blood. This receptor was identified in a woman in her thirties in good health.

The CDR3 DNA reads TGCGCCAGCAGCAGTGGACTAGCGGCAGGCGGGGGCCAAGAGACCCAGTACTTC. Translating gives CASSSGLAAGGGQETQYF. The chain has TRBV5-1 and TRBJ2-5; 10 bases match TRBD2. V shed 4 bases, J shed 1 base, and the junction held 13 bases outside the gene matches. The V gene's germline CDR1 is SGHRS and CDR2 YFSETQ. The CDR3 sequence is 18 residues long.